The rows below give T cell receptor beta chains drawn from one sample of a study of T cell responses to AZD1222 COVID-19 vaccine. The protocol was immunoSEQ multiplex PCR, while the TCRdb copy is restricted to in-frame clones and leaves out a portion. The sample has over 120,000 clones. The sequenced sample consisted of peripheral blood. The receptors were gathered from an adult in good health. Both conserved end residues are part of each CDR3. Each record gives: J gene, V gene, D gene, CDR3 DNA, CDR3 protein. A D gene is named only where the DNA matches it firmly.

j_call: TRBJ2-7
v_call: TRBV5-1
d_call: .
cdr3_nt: TGCGCCAGCAGCTTGACGCAGGGCGGCGAGCAGTACTTC
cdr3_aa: CASSLTQGGEQYF

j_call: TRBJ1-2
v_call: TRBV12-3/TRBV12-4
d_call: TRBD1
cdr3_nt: TGTGCCAGCAGCAAGACAGGGTTTTATGGCTACACCTTC
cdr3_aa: CASSKTGFYGYTF

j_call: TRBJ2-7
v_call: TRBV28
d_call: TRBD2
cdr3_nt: TGTGCCAGCAGAAGTACTAGCGGGGCCTACGAGCAGTACTTC
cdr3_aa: CASRSTSGAYEQYF

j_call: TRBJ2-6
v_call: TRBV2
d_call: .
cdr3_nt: TGTGCCAGCAGTGATTCAGGGTCAGACTCTGGGGCCAACGTCCTGACTTTC
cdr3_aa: CASSDSGSDSGANVLTF

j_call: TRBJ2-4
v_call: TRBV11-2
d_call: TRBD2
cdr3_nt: TGTGCCAGCAGCCACACGGGGGGGCTCGACGGCATTCAGTACTTC
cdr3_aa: CASSHTGGLDGIQYF

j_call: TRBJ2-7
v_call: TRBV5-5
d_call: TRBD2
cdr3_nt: TGTGCCAGCAGCCCCTGGGGGGGTGGGTCCTACGAGCAGTACTTC
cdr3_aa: CASSPWGGGSYEQYF

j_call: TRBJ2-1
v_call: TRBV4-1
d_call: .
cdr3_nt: TGCGCCAGCAGCCACGGACAGAACTCCTACAATGAGCAGTTCTTC
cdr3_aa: CASSHGQNSYNEQFF

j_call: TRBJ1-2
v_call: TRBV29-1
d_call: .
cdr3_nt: TGCAGCGTTGAGAACAGGGCCTCGGGAGGCTACACCTTC
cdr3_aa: CSVENRASGGYTF

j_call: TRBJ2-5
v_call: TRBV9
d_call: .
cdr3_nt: TGTGCCAGCAGCGTAGGTACAGCGTACCAAGAGACCCAGTACTTC
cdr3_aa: CASSVGTAYQETQYF

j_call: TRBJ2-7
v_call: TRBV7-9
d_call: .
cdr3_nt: TGTGCCAGCAGGGCTGGGACCTACGAGCAGTACTTC
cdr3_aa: CASRAGTYEQYF

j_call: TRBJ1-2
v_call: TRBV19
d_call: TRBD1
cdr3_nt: TGTGCCAGTAGTATAGGTCCGGGACAGTTCTATGGCTACACCTTC
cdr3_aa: CASSIGPGQFYGYTF

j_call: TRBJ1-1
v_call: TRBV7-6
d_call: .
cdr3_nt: TGTGCCAGCAGCCCAGCTCCGGGGCCTCGGACTGAAGCTTTCTTT
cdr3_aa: CASSPAPGPRTEAFF

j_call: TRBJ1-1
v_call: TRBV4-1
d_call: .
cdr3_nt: TGCGCCAGCAGCCAAGACTTGAGGGTAAACACTGAAGCTTTCTTT
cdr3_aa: CASSQDLRVNTEAFF

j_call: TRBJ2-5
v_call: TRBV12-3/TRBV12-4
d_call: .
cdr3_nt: TGTGCCAGCAGCGGGACTCTCGAGACCCAGTACTTC
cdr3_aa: CASSGTLETQYF

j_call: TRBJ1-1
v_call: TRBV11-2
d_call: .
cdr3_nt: TGTGCCAGCAGCTTCGTGCAGGGAGATACTGAAGCTTTCTTT
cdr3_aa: CASSFVQGDTEAFF

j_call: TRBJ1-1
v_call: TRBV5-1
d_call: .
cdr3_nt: TGCGCCAGCAGCTTACAGGGATCGTCGAACACTGAAGCTTTCTTT
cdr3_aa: CASSLQGSSNTEAFF

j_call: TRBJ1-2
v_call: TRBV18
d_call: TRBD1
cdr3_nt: TGTGCCAGCTCACCGGACAGGGGCTATGGCTACACCTTC
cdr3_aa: CASSPDRGYGYTF

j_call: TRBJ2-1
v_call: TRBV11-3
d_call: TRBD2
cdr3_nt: TGTGCCAGCAGCTTATTGGGCGGGGGCTCCTACAATGAGCAGTTCTTC
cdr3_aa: CASSLLGGGSYNEQFF

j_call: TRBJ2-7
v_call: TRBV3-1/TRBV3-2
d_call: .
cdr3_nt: TGTGCCAGCAGCCAAGGCCCCCTGAGCTCCTACGAGCAGTACTTC
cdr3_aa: CASSQGPLSSYEQYF

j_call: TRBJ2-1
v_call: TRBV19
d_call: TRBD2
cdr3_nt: TGTGCCAGTAGTATTCGAACCGGACTAGCTTTCTACAATGAGCAGTTCTTC
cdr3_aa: CASSIRTGLAFYNEQFF

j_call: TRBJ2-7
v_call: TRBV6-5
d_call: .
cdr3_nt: TGTGCCAGCAGTTACCACGGTAATTCCTACGAGCAGTACTTC
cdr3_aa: CASSYHGNSYEQYF

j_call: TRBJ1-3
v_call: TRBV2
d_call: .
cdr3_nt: TGTGCCAGCAGTGCAGGGGTCGGAAACACCATATATTTT
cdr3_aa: CASSAGVGNTIYF

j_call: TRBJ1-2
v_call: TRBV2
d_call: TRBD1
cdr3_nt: TGTGCCAGCAGCGTGACAGGGGATGGCTACACCTTC
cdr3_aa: CASSVTGDGYTF

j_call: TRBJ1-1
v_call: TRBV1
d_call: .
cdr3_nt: TGCACCAGCAGCCAAGCCAGGGGGCCCGTCCCTGAAGCTTTCTTT
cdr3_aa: CTSSQARGPVPEAFF

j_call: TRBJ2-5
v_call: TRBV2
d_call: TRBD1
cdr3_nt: TGTGCCAGCAGATCGGGACAGGGGCCCGGATTGGGGGAGACCCAGTACTTC
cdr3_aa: CASRSGQGPGLGETQYF

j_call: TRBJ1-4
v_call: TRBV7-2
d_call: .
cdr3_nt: TGTGCCAGCAGCAAGGACAGCGCGGCTAATGAAAAACTGTTTTTT
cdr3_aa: CASSKDSAANEKLFF

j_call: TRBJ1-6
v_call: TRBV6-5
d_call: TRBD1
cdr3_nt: TGTGCCAGCAGGGGGACAGGGGAGAATTCACCCCTCCACTTT
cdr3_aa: CASRGTGENSPLHF

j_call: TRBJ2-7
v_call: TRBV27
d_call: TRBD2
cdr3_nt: TGTGCCAGCGGGAGGGCGGGGGGCACCTACGAGCAGTACTTC
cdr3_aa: CASGRAGGTYEQYF

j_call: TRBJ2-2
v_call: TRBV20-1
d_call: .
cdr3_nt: TGCAGTGCTAGTAGACAGGACACCGGGGAGCTGTTTTTT
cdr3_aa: CSASRQDTGELFF

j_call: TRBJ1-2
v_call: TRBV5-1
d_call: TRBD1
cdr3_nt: TGCGCCAGCAGCTTAGACCCGGGACAGACTAACTATGGCTACACCTTC
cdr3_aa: CASSLDPGQTNYGYTF

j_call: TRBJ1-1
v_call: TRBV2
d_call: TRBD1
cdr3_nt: TGTGCCAGCAGTGGGACAGGGTCAATGGCAGAAGCTTTCTTT
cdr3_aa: CASSGTGSMAEAFF

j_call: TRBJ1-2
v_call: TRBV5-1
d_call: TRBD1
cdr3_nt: TGCGCCAGCAGCTTGGCCGGGACAGGGGAGAACTATGGCTACACCTTC
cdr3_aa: CASSLAGTGENYGYTF

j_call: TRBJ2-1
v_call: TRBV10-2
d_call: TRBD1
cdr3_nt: TGCGCCAGCAGCGGCCCCGGGACAGACTCCTACAATGAGCAGTTCTTC
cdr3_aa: CASSGPGTDSYNEQFF

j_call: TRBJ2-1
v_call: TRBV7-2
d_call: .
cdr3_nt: TGTGCCAGCAGCTTAGGCCGGGAATACAATGAGCAGTTCTTC
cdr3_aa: CASSLGREYNEQFF

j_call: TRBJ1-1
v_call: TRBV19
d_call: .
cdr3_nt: TGTGCCAGTAGTATACTGGGAAGGGGCACTGAAGCTTTCTTT
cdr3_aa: CASSILGRGTEAFF

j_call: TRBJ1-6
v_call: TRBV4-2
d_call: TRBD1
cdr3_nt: TGTGCCAGCAGCCAAGACCGGGACAGACGTTCACCCCTCCACTTT
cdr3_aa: CASSQDRDRRSPLHF

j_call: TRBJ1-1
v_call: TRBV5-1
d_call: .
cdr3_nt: TGTGCCAGCAGCTCCCTCGGGAACACTGAAGCTTTCTTT
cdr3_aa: CASSSLGNTEAFF

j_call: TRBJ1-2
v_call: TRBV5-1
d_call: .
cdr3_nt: TGCGCCAGCAGCTTGGATGCGGGCAGGATGGATGGCTACACCTTC
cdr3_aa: CASSLDAGRMDGYTF

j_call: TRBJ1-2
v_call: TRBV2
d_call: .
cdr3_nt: TGTGCCAGCAGGCCAGGGATACCCTCGGCTGGCTACACCTTC
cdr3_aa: CASRPGIPSAGYTF

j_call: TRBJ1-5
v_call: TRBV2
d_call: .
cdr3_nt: TGTGCCAGCAAATTTTCAGGACATGGCAATCAGCCCCAGCATTTT
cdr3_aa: CASKFSGHGNQPQHF

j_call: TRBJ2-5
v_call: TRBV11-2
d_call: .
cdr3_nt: TGTGCCAGCAGCTTAGACTTGCGTCGGGAGACCCAGTACTTC
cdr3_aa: CASSLDLRRETQYF